Sequencing of this TCR beta chain was carried out in a study of blood T cell repertoires in COVID-19. Study context: Donors in the United States, Italy and Spain gave samples during acute or convalescent COVID-19. Sources were T cells, B-cell-depleted T cells, or PBMCs; the material itself was cDNA or gDNA.

Data came from immunoSEQ multiplex PCR; TCRdb stores just in-frame clones and leaves some out. The sample comprises around 130,000 clones, roughly four fifths of which are singletons, and about 4.2% rests with the top ten. The V gene's germline CDR1 is LGHNA and CDR2 YSLEER. This CDR3 region has 14 residues. With 4 bases clipped from V and 2 bases from J, the junction kept 2 bases outside the gene matches. The TCR originated in a woman aged 65 to 85 with acute or convalescent COVID-19. The sample comprised peripheral blood. The gene calls are TRBV4-3 and TRBJ1-2, with 9 bases that match TRBD1. The CDR3 spells CASSPGTGNYGYTF. The DNA for the CDR3 is TGCGCCAGCAGCCCCGGGACAGGGAACTATGGCTACACCTTC.